This TCR beta chain appears in the sequencing data of a study of identifying expanded T cells in peripheral blood. Broader study findings: Across healthy donors, higher total template counts meant significantly greater approximately two-week count variance.

Using immunoSEQ multiplex PCR, the repertoire was profiled, and TCRdb retains in-frame clones only, with some absent. The sample contains about 81,000 clones, roughly 84% of which appear only once. As for this clone: Antigen unknown.

Healthy donors had no documented immune events, such as infections, while sampled. Trimming at V came to 4 bases and at J to 10 bases, leaving 7 bases not matched to a gene. CDR3 length equals 13 residues. Germline V CDR1 and CDR2: MRHNA, SNTAGT. Material for sequencing was blood. The receptor was derived from a person between 18 and 69 years old in good health. The chain is built from TRBV6-4 and TRBJ1-5; 7 positions match TRBD1. CDR3 amino acids: CASSVTGASPQHF. The CDR3, as DNA: TGTGCCAGCAGTGTAACAGGGGCATCACCCCAGCATTTT.